Detailed here is one T cell receptor beta chain. This CDR3 spans 13 amino acids. Germline V gives CDR1 KGHSH, CDR2 LQKENI. Trimming at V came to 6 bases and at J to 5 bases, leaving 3 bases not matched to a gene. This entry is derived from a study of control samples from healthy donors and cancer patients. Repertoires were generated with immunoSEQ multiplex PCR, while TCRdb's copy carries only in-frame clones and drops some. Altogether about 160,000 clones are present, 70% to 90% being singletons, with the ten largest covering around 12%. Input material: blood. The J gene is TRBJ1-1, the V gene TRBV18; 10 bases align to TRBD1. This receptor was obtained from a man younger than 40 in good health. In DNA, the CDR3 is TGTGCCAGCTCGCTGGGACAGGGGACTGAAGCTTTCTTT. It codes for CASSLGQGTEAFF.